This TCR beta chain was sequenced in a study of neurological immune-mediated disorders. General observations from the study: None of the CDR3 amino acid sequences of expanded clones recurred across subjects, suggesting private repertoires in all groups.

In each sequencing run, over 160 million TCR-beta sequences were generated from 15-18 subjects. TCRdb reprocessed the 5' RACE reads via MiXCR and lists one record per CDR3 protein. The sample has 46,000 or so distinct CDR3 sequences, about 9.4% seen once. This clonotype occurred many times. Its antigen is as yet unknown. The sequencing input was PBMCs. The TCR originated in a woman aged 40-49 years with HTLV-1-associated myelopathy (HAM/TSP).

CDR3 in amino acids: CASSQESVTVYEQYF. The CDR3 DNA reads as TGCGCCAGCAGCCAAGAATCCGTTACAGTCTACGAGCAGTACTTC. This sequence joins TRBV4-3 and TRBJ2-7; no definite D call. Germline V lookup: CDR1 LGHNA, CDR2 YSLEER. Trimming took off 0 bases at V and 3 bases at J, with 12 bases between the two ends. The CDR3 consists of 15 residues.